This TCR beta chain emerged from a study of shared clonotypes between healthy human individuals. Regarding the study as a whole: Naive CD4 clonotype sharing across several donors was about 5%. The genetic and exposure-history diversity represented was limited by few donors.

As concerns this clone: Its antigen is unidentified.

Clones were sequenced by immunoSEQ multiplex PCR, and TCRdb holds only the in-frame ones, with some missing. The sample carries 550,000 to 700,000 clones, roughly 73% recorded once. The V segment lost 5 bases and the J segment 4 bases; nucleotides outside the gene matches: 4. The germline V gene encodes CDR1 SGHAT and CDR2 FQNNGV. This CDR3 spans 15 amino acids. The receptor was derived from a woman in her thirties in good health. Sequencing input: memory CD4+ T cells sorted from blood. Subset of the sample: CD45RA-negative fraction. The chain recombines TRBV11-2 with TRBJ2-1, with 11 bases that match TRBD2. The CDR3 protein is CASSPRLAGYNEQFF. As DNA, the CDR3 is TGTGCCAGCAGCCCCCGACTAGCGGGGTACAATGAGCAGTTCTTC.